The next 21 T cell receptor beta chains were all read from a single sample in a study of vaccination effects on CD4 cells after COVID-19. Subsequent to less than eleven days of culture, CD4+ T cells were isolated. Either the mRNA-1273 or the BNT162b2 vaccine was given to participants as two doses. Their antigens are not known. Using immunoSEQ multiplex PCR, the repertoire was profiled, and TCRdb retains in-frame clones only, with some absent. The data show 72,000 or so clones, 74% seen once. This material consisted of CD4+ T cells from PBMCs cultured without peptide, taken after COVID-19 vaccination. These receptors all stem from a human donor who received a COVID-19 vaccine.

This clone has only one observation. J is TRBJ2-4 and V is TRBV5-1; D gene uncertain. The V end lost 0 bases, the J end lost 0 bases, and 4 bases lay between the germline ends. The CDR3 runs 14 residues. Germline CDR1 SGHRS, CDR2 YFSETQ. CDR3 protein: CASSLDLAKNIQYF. The DNA of the CDR3 is TGCGCCAGCAGCTTGGACCTAGCCAAAAACATTCAGTACTTC.

The V gene is TRBV6-1, the J gene TRBJ2-5; 12 nucleotides match TRBD2. Germline CDR1 is MNHNS and CDR2 is SASEGT. Trimming at V came to 3 bases and at J to 1 base, leaving 3 bases not matched to a gene. This CDR3 is built from 16 residues. The CDR3 DNA sequence: TGTGCCAGCAGTGATGCGACTAGCGGGGGCCAAGAGACCCAGTACTTC. It translates to CASSDATSGGQETQYF.

This clone was found once. The V and J genes are TRBV5-1 and TRBJ2-7; D unclear. The V end lost 0 bases, the J end lost 5 bases, and 12 bases lay between the germline ends. This CDR3 contains 14 residues. Germline lookup yields CDR1 SGHRS and CDR2 YFSETQ. The CDR3 region is CASSLVRVIHEQYV. CDR3 coding DNA: TGCGCCAGCAGCTTGGTTAGGGTCATACACGAGCAGTACGTC.

The J gene is TRBJ2-5, the V gene TRBV12-3 or TRBV12-4; D is perhaps TRBD1 or TRBD2 (6 bases each). With 3 bases removed from V and 5 bases from J, the gap between germline ends came to 10 bases. CDR3 length: 13 amino acids. The CDR3 spells CASSFGGRETQYF. The CDR3, as DNA: TGTGCCAGCAGTTTCGGGGGCAGGGAGACCCAGTACTTC.

CDR3 DNA: TGTGCCAGCACCCTCATACCGGGACTAGGAAAGACCCAGTACTTC. Protein: CASTLIPGLGKTQYF. The J gene is TRBJ2-5, the V gene TRBV7-6, with TRBD2 matching 8 bases. Germline V CDR1 and CDR2: SGHVS, FNYEAQ. V dropped 7 bases and J dropped 6; count of bases not matched to a gene: 13. CDR3 length equals 15 residues.

The genes are TRBV3-1 (or the pseudogene TRBV3-2) and TRBJ1-1; no firm D call. Germline V gives CDR1 LGHDT, CDR2 YNNKEL (reference sequence). Trimming stripped 4 bases from V and 0 bases from J, with 9 bases between. CDR3 length equals 14 residues. In DNA, the CDR3 is TGTGCCAGCAGCCGCATCGCCTTGAACACTGAAGCTTTCTTT. The encoded protein is CASSRIALNTEAFF.

V and J are TRBV28 and TRBJ2-5; TRBD1 is a possible D gene (5 bases). Germline assignment: CDR1 MDHEN and CDR2 SYDVKM. The CDR3 length is 16 residues. V lost 3 bases and J 6 bases, leaving 20 bases between the germline ends. CDR3 residues: CASSLSRAARLKTQYF. The CDR3 DNA sequence: TGTGCCAGCAGTTTGTCCAGGGCGGCGAGGTTGAAGACCCAGTACTTC. Full variable domain (remainder filled in from reference TRBV28 and TRBJ2-5): DVKVTQSSRYLVKRTGEKVFLECVQDMDHENMFWYRQDPGLGLRLIYFSYDVKMKEKGDIPEGYSVSREKKERFSLILESASTNQTSMYLCASSLSRAARLKTQYFGPGTRLLVL.

The chain recombines TRBV7-2 with TRBJ1-6, with a weak D call TRBD1 (5 bases). The CDR3 runs to 14 residues. CDR1 and CDR2 from the germline V gene are SGHTA and FQGNSA. Trimming removed 1 base from V and 11 bases from J, with 12 bases in between. CDR3 sequence reads: CASSLEGKVAPLHF. In DNA form, the CDR3 reads TGTGCCAGCAGCTTAGAGGGGAAGGTGGCACCCCTCCACTTT.

CDR3 protein: CASSYGTLDTEAFF. CDR3 sequence (DNA): TGCGCCAGCAGCTACGGGACACTTGACACTGAAGCTTTCTTT. V is TRBV4-3 and J is TRBJ1-1; tentative D call: TRBD1 (6 bases). V dropped 5 bases and J dropped 3 bases, with 13 bases sitting between them. Germline V lookup: CDR1 LGHNA, CDR2 YSLEER. The CDR3 sequence is 14 residues long.

CDR3: CATRPGHLNTEAFF. CDR3 nucleotide sequence: TGTGCCACCCGACCGGGACACTTGAACACTGAAGCTTTCTTT. This rearrangement joins TRBV19 to TRBJ1-1; tentative D call: TRBD1 (6 bases). Germline CDR1 and CDR2: LNHDA and SQIVND (reference sequence). The CDR3 is made up of 14 amino acids. V was shortened by 10 bases and J by 0 bases, with 15 bases between the two germline ends. Combining the CDR3 with reference TRBV19 and TRBJ1-1 gives the whole variable domain DGGITQSPKYLFRKEGQNVTLSCEQNLNHDAMYWYRQDPGQGLRLIYYSQIVNDFQKGDIAEGYSVSREKKESFPLTVTSAQKNPTAFYLCATRPGHLNTEAFFGQGTRLTVV.

The chain joins TRBV24-1 to TRBJ2-7; TRBD1 aligns across 8 bases. The CDR3 totals 16 residues. Germline V gives CDR1 KGHDR, CDR2 SFDVKD. With 4 bases clipped from V and 5 bases from J, the junction kept 12 bases outside the gene matches. The CDR3 loop is CATSDSSPRQGNEQYV. The CDR3 DNA reads TGTGCCACCAGTGACTCCTCTCCGAGACAGGGGAACGAGCAGTACGTC.

The chain has TRBV7-2 and TRBJ2-7; D uncertain. Deletions cut 0 bases from V and 1 base from J, with 4 bases between. The germline V gene has CDR1 SGHTA and CDR2 FQGNSA. The CDR3 contains 13 residues. CDR3 residues: CASSLAASYEQYV. For the CDR3, the DNA is TGTGCCAGCAGCTTAGCGGCGTCCTACGAGCAGTACGTC.

This chain connects TRBV7-8 to TRBJ1-4; TRBD1 agrees at 7 bases. The germline V gene encodes CDR1 SGHVS and CDR2 FQNEAQ. Losses at the gene ends were 5 bases for V and 8 bases for J; bases not matched to a gene: 8. The CDR3 spans 14 residues. Written as DNA, the CDR3 is TGTGCCAGCAGCGATGACAGGGTGCGAGAAAAACTGTTTTTT. Its translation: CASSDDRVREKLFF.

The V gene is TRBV10-1, the J gene TRBJ1-6, with 9 nucleotides matching TRBD1. V was clipped by 8 bases and J by 8 bases; unmatched bases: 1. Germline CDR1 WNHNN, CDR2 SYGVQD (reference sequence). This CDR3 is built from 12 residues. In nucleotides, the CDR3 is TGCGCCAGCGGGGACAGGGATTCACCCCTCCACTTT. Its protein is CASGDRDSPLHF.

CDR3 amino acids: CASSYSTGSYEQFF. The CDR3 DNA follows: TGTGCCAGCAGTTACTCAACAGGTTCCTATGAGCAGTTCTTC. The chain joins TRBV6-2 or TRBV6-3 to TRBJ2-1, with D possibly matching TRBD1 (5 bases). Germline V gene data show CDR1 as MNHEY and CDR2 as SVGEGT. Trimming took off 0 bases at V and 8 bases at J, with 11 bases between the two ends. This CDR3 has 14 residues.

The rearrangement links TRBV18 to TRBJ2-7; 11 nucleotides match TRBD2. The CDR3 runs 16 residues. Germline trimming cut 3 bases from V and 2 bases from J; bases unmatched to any gene: 6. Germline V gene lookup returns CDR1 KGHSH and CDR2 LQKENI. CDR3: CASSPVLAGVPYEQYV. The CDR3 nucleotides read TGTGCCAGCTCACCGGTACTAGCGGGGGTACCCTACGAGCAGTACGTC.

This rearrangement joins TRBV25-1 to TRBJ1-4, with D possibly matching TRBD1 (6 bases). V lost 1 base to trimming and J lost 7 bases, with 13 bases between them. Germline CDR1 reads MGHDK; CDR2 reads SYGVNS. The CDR3 extends over 15 amino acids. The CDR3 region is CASSESRGAGEKLFF. CDR3 bases: TGTGCCAGCAGTGAATCCAGGGGCGCGGGTGAAAAACTGTTTTTT.

The chain combines TRBV24-1 with TRBJ1-1; D gene ambiguous. V dropped 2 bases and J dropped 7 bases, with 7 bases sitting between them. The CDR3 length is 12 residues. CDR1 and CDR2 (germline): KGHDR, SFDVKD. The CDR3 is CATSDYGGEAFF. The CDR3 DNA sequence: TGTGCCACCAGTGATTACGGTGGTGAAGCTTTCTTT.

V usage is TRBV5-5 and J usage is TRBJ2-1, with 7 bases that match TRBD2. This CDR3 has 17 residues. Germline V gives CDR1 SGHKS, CDR2 YYEKEE (reference sequence). The V segment lost 4 bases and the J segment 0 bases; nucleotides outside the gene matches: 10. The CDR3 sequence is CASSGAGVLRSYNEQFF. The DNA of the CDR3 is TGTGCCAGCAGCGGGGCGGGAGTCTTACGCTCCTACAATGAGCAGTTCTTC.

The chain employs TRBV9 and TRBJ1-1, with TRBD1 matching over 10 bases. Per germline, CDR1 SGDLS and CDR2 YYNGEE. Trimming cost V 4 bases and J 5 bases; bases outside gene matches: 8. This CDR3 is 15 amino acids long. CDR3: CASSPTDRGGTEAFF. The CDR3 region has the DNA TGTGCCAGCAGCCCAACGGACAGGGGGGGTACTGAAGCTTTCTTT. Using reference TRBV9 and TRBJ1-1 for the parts outside the CDR3, the full variable domain is DSGVTQTPKHLITATGQRVTLRCSPRSGDLSVYWYQQSLDQGLQFLIQYYNGEERAKGNILERFSAQQFPDLHSELNLSSLELGDSALYFCASSPTDRGGTEAFFGQGTRLTVV.

V usage is TRBV24-1 and J usage is TRBJ1-1, with 7 bases fitting TRBD1. Per the germline V gene, CDR1 is KGHDR and CDR2 is SFDVKD. The CDR3 is 14 amino acids. Trimming cost V 7 bases and J 4 bases; bases outside gene matches: 8. The DNA for the CDR3 is TGTGCCACCAGGGATAACAGGGGTACCACTGAAGCTTTCTTT. Translation: CATRDNRGTTEAFF.